These 21 T cell receptor beta chains originate from one sample sequenced in a study of blood T cell repertoires in COVID-19. Here immunoSEQ multiplex PCR was the method, and the copy in TCRdb shows in-frame clones only, minus some. The repertoire holds around 200,000 clones, around 87% seen once, with approximately 0.93% in the top ten. The sequenced sample was peripheral blood. The receptor source for this set is a young woman who had recovered from COVID-19.

The rearrangement uses TRBV4-3 and TRBJ2-3, with 7 nucleotides matching TRBD2. The length of the CDR3 is 15 residues. The germline CDR1 and CDR2 sequences are LGHNA and YSLEER. V trimming: 4 bases; J trimming: 4 bases; junction bases outside the gene matches: 8. The chain's CDR3 is CASSLGEGESDTQYF. In nucleotides, the CDR3 is TGCGCCAGCAGCCTCGGGGAGGGAGAGTCAGATACGCAGTATTTT.

In its sample, this clone was seen a few times. The CDR3 is CASVEQGTATDTQYF. The CDR3 nucleotides are TGTGCCAGCGTCGAACAGGGTACTGCCACAGATACGCAGTATTTT. The chain is built from TRBV2 and TRBJ2-3; a possible D gene is TRBD1 (6 bases). This CDR3 is 15 amino acids long. Trimming stripped 8 bases from V and 2 bases from J, with 17 bases between. Germline CDR1 SNHLY, CDR2 FYNNEI. Supplemented by reference TRBV2 and TRBJ2-3, the full variable domain reads EPEVTQTPSHQVTQMGQEVILRCVPISNHLYFYWYRQILGQKVEFLVSFYNNEISEKSEIFDDQFSVERPDGSNFTLKIRSTKLEDSAMYFCASVEQGTATDTQYFGPGTRLTVL.

The chain has TRBV5-4 and TRBJ2-5; TRBD2 agrees at 12 bases. Losses at the gene ends were 4 bases for V and 4 bases for J; bases not matched to a gene: 8. CDR1 and CDR2 from the germline V gene are SGHNT and YYREEE (reference sequence). The CDR3 is made up of 16 amino acids. CDR3 in amino acids: CASSPRLAGDIETQYF. In DNA form, the CDR3 reads TGTGCCAGCAGCCCTAGACTAGCGGGAGATATAGAGACCCAGTACTTC.

As to this clone: Sequence at one end of the junction differs from germline and may be a read error. The chain recombines TRBV19 with TRBJ2-1; 8 nucleotides align to TRBD1. The CDR3 loop spans 13 amino acids. CDR1 and CDR2 (germline): LNHDA, SQIVND (reference sequence). The CDR3 sequence is CASSIPGGNAQFF. CDR3 coding DNA: TGTGCCAGTAGTATCCCAGGGGGCAATGCGCAGTTCTTC. Full variable domain (missing parts from reference TRBV19 and TRBJ2-1): DGGITQSPKYLFRKEGQNVTLSCEQNLNHDAMYWYRQDPGQGLRLIYYSQIVNDFQKGDIAEGYSVSREKKESFPLTVTSAQKNPTAFYLCASSIPGGNAQFFGPGTRLTVL.

This chain links TRBV5-1 with TRBJ1-2; D unclear. CDR1 and CDR2 (germline): SGHRS, YFSETQ. Trimming took off 8 bases at V and 8 bases at J, with 7 bases between the two ends. This CDR3 spans 9 amino acids. The CDR3 bases are TGCGCCAGATACTCCGGCTACACCTTC. As protein: CARYSGYTF.

V and J are TRBV18 and TRBJ2-7; 8 nucleotides agree with TRBD2. The CDR3 is made up of 13 amino acids. Germline V gives CDR1 KGHSH, CDR2 LQKENI. Unmatched junction bases numbered 2, after V lost 3 bases and J lost 4 bases. CDR3 nucleotides: TGTGCCAGCTCACCGGGACTAGGTTACGAGCAGTACTTC. Its translation is CASSPGLGYEQYF.

This chain links TRBV12-3 or TRBV12-4 with TRBJ1-1; D ambiguous. V lost 4 bases and J 4 bases, leaving 7 bases between the germline ends. CDR3 length equals 12 residues. The CDR3 here is CASSSTGTEAFF. CDR3 nucleotide sequence: TGTGCCAGCAGTTCGACGGGCACTGAAGCTTTCTTT.

The V gene is TRBV7-8, the J gene TRBJ1-1; TRBD1 agrees at 9 bases. J was trimmed by 6 bases and V by 5 bases; bases with no gene match: 7. Germline assignment: CDR1 SGHVS and CDR2 FQNEAQ. This CDR3 is built from 14 residues. The CDR3 nucleotides read TGTGCCAGCAGCACCCAAGACAGGGGGTCTGAAGCTTTCTTT. It codes for CASSTQDRGSEAFF. Full variable domain (missing parts from reference TRBV7-8 and TRBJ1-1): GAGVSQSPRYKVAKRGQDVALRCDPISGHVSLFWYQQALGQGPEFLTYFQNEAQLDKSGLPSDRFFAERPEGSVSTLKIQRTQQEDSAVYLCASSTQDRGSEAFFGQGTRLTVV.

The CDR3 DNA sequence: TGCGCCAGCAGCTTGGGTTCTAGCGGGAAGAAAGATACGCAGTATTTT. The encoded protein is CASSLGSSGKKDTQYF. The chain employs TRBV5-1 and TRBJ2-3; 9 positions match TRBD2. V gave up 0 bases and J gave up 5 bases; unmatched junction bases: 7. The CDR3 contains 16 residues. Germline V gene sequence: CDR1 SGHRS, CDR2 YFSETQ.

CDR3 residues: CASSQFPGQRVINEQFF. As DNA, the CDR3 is TGTGCCAGCAGCCAATTTCCGGGCCAGCGGGTGATAAATGAGCAGTTCTTC. V usage is TRBV14 and J usage is TRBJ2-1, with a weak D call TRBD2 (6 bases). Trimming removed 2 bases at V and 7 bases at J, with 21 bases between. Germline V gene sequence: CDR1 SGHDN, CDR2 FVKESK. The CDR3 length is 17 residues.

This rearrangement joins TRBV5-6 to TRBJ1-2, with 8 nucleotides matching TRBD1. Trimming took 4 bases from V and 3 from J; bases not matched to a gene: 11. This CDR3 has 16 amino acids. Per the germline V gene, CDR1 is SGHDT and CDR2 is YYEEEE. In nucleotides, the CDR3 is TGTGCCAGCAGCCGATCTAGACAGGGGTCCTACTATGGCTACACCTTC. The encoded protein is CASSRSRQGSYYGYTF. Variable domain in full (rest from reference TRBV5-6 and TRBJ1-2): DAGVTQSPTHLIKTRGQQVTLRCSPKSGHDTVSWYQQALGQGPQFIFQYYEEEERQRGNFPDRFSGHQFPNYSSELNVNALLLGDSALYLCASSRSRQGSYYGYTFGSGTRLTVV.

The chain recombines TRBV7-3 with TRBJ2-1; D may be TRBD2 (6 bases). Germline V gene lookup returns CDR1 SGHTA and CDR2 FQGTGA. This CDR3 has 18 amino acids. V was trimmed by 2 bases and J by 0 bases, leaving 17 bases between them. CDR3 residues: CASSLRMGSGSSYNEQFF. CDR3 nucleotides: TGTGCCAGCAGCTTACGTATGGGTAGCGGTAGCTCCTACAATGAGCAGTTCTTC.

This chain uses TRBV6-5 with TRBJ1-1, with D uncertain. Deletions cut 7 bases from V and 7 bases from J, with 10 bases between. This CDR3 spans 11 amino acids. Per the germline V gene, CDR1 is MNHEY and CDR2 is SVGAGI. The CDR3 sequence: CASNLAIEAFF. The DNA of the CDR3 is TGTGCCAGCAATCTTGCTATTGAAGCTTTCTTT.

The chain links TRBV14 to TRBJ2-5; 12 nucleotides align to TRBD2. The germline gives CDR1 SGHDN, CDR2 FVKESK. The CDR3 covers 18 residues. J gave up 5 bases and V 3 bases, and 13 bases lay outside the gene matches. Written as DNA, the CDR3 is TGTGCCAGCAGCCACCGGTGGACTAGCGGGATCCGACCCGAGACCCAGTACTTC. It encodes CASSHRWTSGIRPETQYF.

V is TRBV7-8 and J is TRBJ1-1, with 7 bases aligning to TRBD1. The trim removed 5 bases at V and 6 bases at J, leaving 12 bases unmatched. The CDR3 is 15 residues long. Germline-derived CDR1 and CDR2 are SGHVS and FQNEAQ. The CDR3 protein is CASSPTGAVSSEAFF. The CDR3 DNA follows: TGTGCCAGCAGCCCTACAGGGGCAGTGTCCTCTGAAGCTTTCTTT.

The chain carries TRBV4-3 and TRBJ2-7; 10 bases map to TRBD1. The CDR3 contains 17 residues. The germline gives CDR1 LGHNA, CDR2 YSLEER. Losses at the gene ends were 0 bases for V and 3 bases for J; bases not matched to a gene: 8. The CDR3 loop is CASSQEGGQGFCYEQYF. The CDR3 region has the DNA TGCGCCAGCAGCCAAGAGGGGGGACAGGGGTTTTGCTACGAGCAGTACTTC.

The V gene is TRBV9, the J gene TRBJ1-4, with 9 bases fitting TRBD1. Germline-derived CDR1 and CDR2 are SGDLS and YYNGEE. The CDR3 contains 14 residues. J was trimmed by 8 bases and V by 6 bases; bases with no gene match: 8. CDR3 bases: TGTGCCAGCACCCGGGGACAGGGCAGAGAAAAACTGTTTTTT. This translates into CASTRGQGREKLFF.

The chain has TRBV19 and TRBJ2-3, with a possible D match to TRBD1 (5 bases). The germline V and J ends were trimmed by 10 bases and 1 base, with 15 bases remaining between them. Germline V lookup: CDR1 LNHDA, CDR2 SQIVND (reference sequence). The CDR3 spans 14 residues. CDR3: CATQEQGRTDTQYF. CDR3 in DNA: TGTGCCACCCAGGAGCAGGGCCGCACAGATACGCAGTATTTT.

This chain joins TRBV7-8 and TRBJ2-7; TRBD1 matches 9 bases. In germline, CDR1 is SGHVS, CDR2 FQNEAQ. CDR3 size: 14 residues. J lost 6 bases, V lost 3 bases, and 6 bases had no gene match. The CDR3 nucleotides are TGTGCCAGCAGCTTGGGGACAGGGAAGGGCGAGCAGTACGTC. It yields the protein CASSLGTGKGEQYV.

The chain is built from TRBV19 and TRBJ2-5, with D tentatively TRBD2 (5 bases). The CDR3 length is 13 residues. Between the trimmed V and J ends, which lost 2 bases and 5 bases, there was a span of 9 bases. CDR1 is LNHDA, CDR2 SQIVND, per germline (reference sequence). CDR3 protein: CASSITRFETQYF. CDR3 coding DNA: TGTGCCAGTAGTATAACTAGATTTGAGACCCAGTACTTC.

In nucleotides, the CDR3 is TGTGCCACCAGCGGCCCTGGACAGGAGTTTGACATTCAGTACTTC. Translating it yields CATSGPGQEFDIQYF. The V call is TRBV15, the J call TRBJ2-4; TRBD1 matches at 7 bases. Trimming at V came to 5 bases and at J to 8 bases, leaving 12 bases not matched to a gene. Germline V lookup: CDR1 LNHNV, CDR2 YYDKDF (reference sequence). The CDR3 length is 15 residues.